This paragraph reports one T cell receptor (beta chain). PCR amplification relied on 60 Vbeta primers (plus 13 Jbeta primers). The method was immunoSEQ multiplex PCR; TCRdb's version includes in-frame clones alone and lacks a portion of them. The sample has approximately 130,000 clones, almost 85% seen once. The sample is drawn from a study of cytomegalovirus exposure and HLA in healthy donors. CDR1 is SGHNT and CDR2 is YYREEE in the germline V gene (reference sequence). The CDR3 is 15 amino acids. The J segment lost 4 bases and the V segment lost 4 bases, leaving 2 bases of the junction unmatched. Sequencing used PBMCs. The origin of this receptor is a boy aged 2 to 10 in good health and CMV-seronegative. The J gene is TRBJ2-5, the V gene TRBV5-4; 15 bases align to TRBD2. CDR3: CASSRGLAGGETQYF. The CDR3 DNA sequence: TGTGCCAGCAGCCGGGGACTAGCGGGAGGAGAGACCCAGTACTTC. Full variable domain (remainder filled in from reference TRBV5-4 and TRBJ2-5): ETGVTQSPTHLIKTRGQQVTLRCSSQSGHNTVSWYQQALGQGPQFIFQYYREEENGRGNFPPRFSGLQFPNYSSELNVNALELDDSALYLCASSRGLAGGETQYFGPGTRLLVL.